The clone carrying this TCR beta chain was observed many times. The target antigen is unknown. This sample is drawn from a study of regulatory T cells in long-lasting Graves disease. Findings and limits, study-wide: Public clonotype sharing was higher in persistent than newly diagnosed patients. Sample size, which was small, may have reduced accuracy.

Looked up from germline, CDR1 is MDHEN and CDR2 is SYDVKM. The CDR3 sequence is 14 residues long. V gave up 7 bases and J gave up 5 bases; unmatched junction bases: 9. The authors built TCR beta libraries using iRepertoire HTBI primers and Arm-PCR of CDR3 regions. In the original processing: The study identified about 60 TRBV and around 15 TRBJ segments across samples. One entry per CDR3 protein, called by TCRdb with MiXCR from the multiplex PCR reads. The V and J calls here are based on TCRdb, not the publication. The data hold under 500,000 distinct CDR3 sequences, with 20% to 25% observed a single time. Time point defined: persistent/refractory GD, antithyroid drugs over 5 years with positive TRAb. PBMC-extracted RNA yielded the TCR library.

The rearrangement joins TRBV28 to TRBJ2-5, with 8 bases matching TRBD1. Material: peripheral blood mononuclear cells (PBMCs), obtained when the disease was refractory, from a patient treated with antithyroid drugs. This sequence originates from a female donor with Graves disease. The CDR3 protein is CASTPGQGRETQYF. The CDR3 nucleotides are TGTGCCAGCACCCCAGGACAGGGAAGGGAGACCCAGTACTTC.